This TCR beta chain was identified during a study of control samples from healthy donors and cancer patients. Sequencing used immunoSEQ multiplex PCR; TCRdb keeps in-frame clones, though not all of them. In the table there are some 130,000 clones, roughly 90% of which are singletons. The length of the CDR3 is 12 residues. CDR1 GTSNPN and CDR2 SVGIG come from the germline V gene (reference sequence). The V and J ends lost 2 bases and 5 bases, in that order; junction bases with no gene match: 2. This clone was seen just once. The sequence derives from a woman aged 45-60 years in good health. Input material: blood. This chain connects TRBV30 to TRBJ1-1; 7 nucleotides line up with TRBD1. The CDR3 is CAWSQGGTEAFF. DNA for the CDR3: TGTGCCTGGAGTCAGGGGGGGACTGAAGCTTTCTTT.